This TCR beta chain was sequenced for a study of PD-L1 blockade in urothelial cancer. Whole-study context: In the patient group, about 90% of the roughly 30 were males with bladder-origin urothelial cancer. Once treatment had started, blood was analyzed at 3 weeks (second dose) and again at 6 weeks.

Germline trimming cut 5 bases from V and 3 bases from J; bases unmatched to any gene: 8. This CDR3 has 15 amino acids. CDR1 and CDR2 (germline): MDHEN, SYDVKM. Study-wide findings and caveats: A below-median TCR clonality in blood before treatment predicted better survival. The study found that durable-benefit patients expanded tumor-associated blood clones more at 3 weeks.

Of note for this clone: Its antigen is still unknown.

Documented time point: peripheral blood 6 weeks after treatment start. Assay: immunoSEQ multiplex PCR; the TCRdb copy retains only in-frame clones and omits some. The data hold 25,000 to 35,000 clones, with roughly 83% observed a single time. This sequence joins TRBV28 and TRBJ1-1, with 8 bases aligning to TRBD1. This sequence originates from a man aged 65-85 years with urothelial cancer. This specimen was PBMCs, taken around atezolizumab (anti-PD-L1) treatment. In nucleotides, the CDR3 is TGTGCCAGCAGTGCAGGGGGCGCGGGATACACTGAAGCTTTCTTT. Its protein product is CASSAGGAGYTEAFF.